What follows are 31 T cell receptor beta chains derived from one specimen sequenced in a study of beta chain features in type 1 diabetes. Every isolated RNA sample was fully reverse transcribed, so sequencing captured expressed TCRB transcripts. The data were produced by immunoSEQ multiplex PCR, yet TCRdb's version contains in-frame clones alone and is incomplete. The sample includes about 280,000 clones, 15% seen only once; the top ten take less than 0.02%. The study's findings and limits: Type 1 diabetes patients showed a moderate but significant shortening of TCRB CDR3s in all four CD4+ subsets.

Their antigens are not known. The sample was naive CD4+ T cells from blood. These receptors all stem from a man younger than 35 with type 1 diabetes.

This clone showed up just a few times. This chain joins TRBV28 and TRBJ2-7; TRBD1 is a possible D gene (6 bases). The CDR3 is made up of 14 amino acids. Trimming removed 6 bases from V and 2 bases from J, with 14 bases in between. Germline CDR1 is MDHEN and CDR2 is SYDVKM. This CDR3 reads CASSVPGHTYEQYF. DNA of the CDR3: TGTGCCAGCAGCGTACCGGGACATACCTACGAGCAGTACTTC.

The J gene is TRBJ2-2, the V gene TRBV29-1; 7 bases map to TRBD2. In germline, CDR1 is SQVTM, CDR2 ANQGSEA. The length of the CDR3 is 17 residues. Trimming cost V 5 bases and J 0 bases; bases outside gene matches: 12. This CDR3 is CSVSSGWGGPNTGELFF. DNA for the CDR3: TGCAGCGTTTCGTCCGGGTGGGGGGGTCCGAACACCGGGGAGCTGTTTTTT.

The V gene is TRBV6-5, the J gene TRBJ2-7, with a possible D match to TRBD1 (6 bases). V lost 5 bases and J 4 bases, leaving 15 bases between the germline ends. Germline lookup yields CDR1 MNHEY and CDR2 SVGAGI. This CDR3 comprises 14 residues. The CDR3 here is CASSHRDTRYEQYF. The CDR3 DNA sequence: TGTGCCAGCAGTCACAGGGACACTCGGTACGAGCAGTACTTC.

This clone showed up just a few times. This chain connects TRBV5-4 to TRBJ2-7; 9 positions agree with TRBD2. Losses at the gene ends were 3 bases for V and 13 bases for J; bases not matched to a gene: 11. Germline-derived CDR1 and CDR2 are SGHNT and YYREEE (reference sequence). The CDR3 has 13 residues. The CDR3 nucleotides are TGTGCCAGCAGCTCCGGGCTAGCGGGACCTTTCTACTTC. Translating it yields CASSSGLAGPFYF.

This clone was counted between two and nine times. The chain recombines TRBV11-1 with TRBJ2-7; TRBD1 is a possible D gene (6 bases). V was shortened by 6 bases and J by 3 bases, with 12 bases between the two germline ends. The germline V gene encodes CDR1 SGHAT and CDR2 FQDESV (reference sequence). This CDR3 contains 13 residues. CDR3 sequence: CASRLDSHYEQYF. CDR3 nucleotides: TGTGCCAGCAGGCTGGACAGCCACTACGAGCAGTACTTC. The full variable domain, its missing parts supplied by reference TRBV11-1 and TRBJ2-7, is EAEVAQSPRYKITEKSQAVAFWCDPISGHATLYWYRQILGQGPELLVQFQDESVVDDSQLPKDRFSAERLKGVDSTLKIQPAELGDSAMYLCASRLDSHYEQYFGPGTRLTVT.

This clone has more than one count but fewer than ten. V usage is TRBV5-1 and J usage is TRBJ1-1; unclear D gene. In germline, CDR1 is SGHRS, CDR2 YFSETQ. This CDR3 is 13 amino acids long. V lost 4 bases and J lost 0, with 7 bases in between. The CDR3 loop is CASSASLNTEAFF. The DNA for the CDR3 is TGCGCCAGCAGCGCGTCACTGAACACTGAAGCTTTCTTT. The full variable domain, in which reference TRBV5-1 and TRBJ1-1 provide the parts outside the CDR3, is KAGVTQTPRYLIKTRGQQVTLSCSPISGHRSVSWYQQTPGQGLQFLFEYFSETQRNKGNFPGRFSGRQFSNSRSEMNVSTLELGDSALYLCASSASLNTEAFFGQGTRLTVV.

This clone was seen only a few times. This chain links TRBV28 with TRBJ2-7; D call uncertain. Germline V gives CDR1 MDHEN, CDR2 SYDVKM. Trimming removed 4 bases from V and 1 base from J, with 5 bases in between. The length of the CDR3 is 12 residues. The CDR3 region is CASSYQSYEQYF. CDR3 sequence (DNA): TGTGCCAGCAGTTATCAGTCCTACGAGCAGTACTTC.

A word on this clone: The sample carries other DNA sequences with the same CDR3. V usage is TRBV27 and J usage is TRBJ1-5; 8 positions match TRBD1. Per germline, CDR1 MNHEY and CDR2 SMNVEV (reference sequence). Trimming took 5 bases from V and 7 from J; bases not matched to a gene: 7. The CDR3 spans 14 residues. The DNA of the CDR3 is TGTGCCAGCAGTCTGCAGGGGGCGAGACAGCCCCAGCATTTT. Residues: CASSLQGARQPQHF.

V usage is TRBV7-9 and J usage is TRBJ2-3; 10 bases agree with TRBD2. CDR1 is SEHNR, CDR2 FQNEAQ, per germline (reference sequence). V shed 1 base and J 0 bases; nucleotides not matched to a gene: 1. This CDR3 has 16 amino acids. CDR3 sequence: CASSLVAGGSTDTQYF. CDR3 nucleotides: TGTGCCAGCAGCTTAGTAGCGGGGGGCAGCACAGATACGCAGTATTTT.

The sample holds a few counts of this clone. The J gene is TRBJ2-7, the V gene TRBV5-1; 7 nucleotides align to TRBD1. Germline CDR1 and CDR2: SGHRS and YFSETQ. CDR3 length equals 14 residues. The junction had 6 bases not matched to a gene; V was cut back by 3 bases and J by 3 bases. CDR3: CASSSTRQGYEQYF. The CDR3 DNA reads as TGCGCCAGCAGCTCAACGAGACAGGGCTACGAGCAGTACTTC.

The CDR3 is CASSFRAEKLFF. DNA for the CDR3: TGTGCCAGCAGTTTCAGGGCTGAAAAACTGTTTTTT. The V call is TRBV28, the J call TRBJ1-4; a weak D match, TRBD1 (5 bases). Germline assignment: CDR1 MDHEN and CDR2 SYDVKM. V was clipped by 3 bases and J by 7 bases, with 6 bases between them. This CDR3 contains 12 residues.

The rearrangement joins TRBV5-4 to TRBJ2-3; TRBD2 might be the D (8 bases). Between the trimmed V and J ends, which lost 4 bases and 4 bases, there was a span of 13 bases. Germline loops: CDR1 SGHNT, CDR2 YYREEE (reference sequence). The CDR3 is 14 residues long. DNA for the CDR3: TGTGCCAGCAGCCGGGAGGGGGCGGCAGATACGCAGTATTTT. This encodes CASSREGAADTQYF.

The table lists this clone with a few counts. The chain combines TRBV18 with TRBJ1-2, with TRBD1 matching 8 bases. Germline-derived CDR1 and CDR2 are KGHSH and LQKENI. V lost 0 bases and J lost 8; bases outside the gene matches: 11. The CDR3 is 16 amino acids. The DNA of the CDR3 is TGTGCCAGCTCACCACCGTTCCACAGGGGGACTTACGGCTACACCTTC. Residues: CASSPPFHRGTYGYTF.

This clone occurred a few times. V is TRBV11-2 and J is TRBJ2-1; 8 bases line up with TRBD2. CDR3 length: 16 residues. From germline, CDR1 is SGHAT and CDR2 FQNNGV. The V and J ends lost 6 bases and 2 bases, in that order; junction bases with no gene match: 9. CDR3 sequence: CASRGRISGAYNEQFF. CDR3 DNA: TGTGCCAGCAGAGGGAGAATTAGCGGGGCCTACAATGAGCAGTTCTTC.

A few counts support this clone. CDR3 in DNA: TGTGCCAGCAGATGGACAGTCACCGGGGAGCTGTTTTTT. It specifies CASRWTVTGELFF. The V and J genes are TRBV6-1 and TRBJ2-2; TRBD1 is a possible D gene (6 bases). Trimming stripped 6 bases from V and 4 bases from J, with 9 bases between. The CDR3 sequence is 13 residues long. Germline-derived CDR1 and CDR2 are MNHNS and SASEGT.

The sample holds a few counts of this clone. V and J are TRBV6-5 and TRBJ2-7; 8 nucleotides match TRBD2. Trimming cost V 5 bases and J 3 bases; bases outside gene matches: 9. The germline V gene encodes CDR1 MNHEY and CDR2 SVGAGI. This CDR3 has 15 residues. Here the CDR3 reads CASSPSPSGGYEQYF. The CDR3 nucleotides are TGTGCCAGCAGTCCAAGCCCCAGCGGGGGCTACGAGCAGTACTTC.

CDR3 residues: CASNSRVTYGYTF. CDR3 coding DNA: TGTGCCAGCAATTCCAGGGTAACCTATGGCTACACCTTC. The chain has TRBV5-6 and TRBJ1-2; D possibly corresponds to TRBD1 (5 bases). The CDR3 totals 13 residues. Germline V lookup: CDR1 SGHDT, CDR2 YYEEEE. V was pared by 6 bases and J by 4 bases, with 13 bases between.

The J gene is TRBJ2-3, the V gene TRBV10-3; TRBD2 matches at 7 bases. Germline CDR1 reads ENHRY; CDR2 reads SYGVKD. V trimming: 4 bases; J trimming: 0 bases; junction bases outside the gene matches: 4. The CDR3 runs 15 residues. CDR3 DNA: TGTGCCATCAGTGCTCGGGGGGATAGCACAGATACGCAGTATTTT. Translation: CAISARGDSTDTQYF.

This clone has more than one count but fewer than ten. This chain links TRBV5-1 with TRBJ1-2; weak D call: TRBD1 (5 bases). This CDR3 is 14 amino acids long. The ends were cut back, 1 base at V and 4 bases at J, with 11 bases in the middle. The germline gives CDR1 SGHRS, CDR2 YFSETQ. The CDR3 spells CASSLFDRIYGYTF. CDR3 nucleotides: TGCGCCAGCAGCTTGTTTGACAGAATCTATGGCTACACCTTC.

The V and J genes are TRBV5-4 and TRBJ2-3, with D tentatively TRBD2 (6 bases). CDR3 length: 14 amino acids. Trimming cost V 4 bases and J 7 bases, with 16 bases left between them. Germline CDR1 and CDR2: SGHNT and YYREEE (reference sequence). CDR3 in amino acids: CASSRPGEMNTQYF. The CDR3 DNA reads as TGTGCCAGCAGCCGCCCGGGGGAGATGAATACGCAGTATTTT. The full variable domain, with the rest looked up from reference TRBV5-4 and TRBJ2-3, is ETGVTQSPTHLIKTRGQQVTLRCSSQSGHNTVSWYQQALGQGPQFIFQYYREEENGRGNFPPRFSGLQFPNYSSELNVNALELDDSALYLCASSRPGEMNTQYFGPGTRLTVL.

This chain links TRBV5-6 with TRBJ2-2; a possible D gene is TRBD2 (5 bases). The germline V and J ends were trimmed by 0 bases and 5 bases, with 11 bases remaining between them. Germline assignment: CDR1 SGHDT and CDR2 YYEEEE. The CDR3 sequence is 15 residues long. CDR3 amino acids: CASSLGLRDTGELFF. CDR3 coding DNA: TGTGCCAGCAGCTTGGGGCTTCGGGATACCGGGGAGCTGTTTTTT.

The V gene is TRBV19, the J gene TRBJ2-1, with a possible D match to TRBD1 (5 bases). The germline V gene has CDR1 LNHDA and CDR2 SQIVND (reference sequence). Trimming stripped 6 bases from V and 6 bases from J, with 15 bases between. The CDR3 spans 14 residues. This CDR3 is CASRGIGDPNEQFF. The CDR3 DNA is TGTGCCAGTAGAGGAATAGGGGATCCCAATGAGCAGTTCTTC. Full variable domain (remainder filled in from reference TRBV19 and TRBJ2-1): DGGITQSPKYLFRKEGQNVTLSCEQNLNHDAMYWYRQDPGQGLRLIYYSQIVNDFQKGDIAEGYSVSREKKESFPLTVTSAQKNPTAFYLCASRGIGDPNEQFFGPGTRLTVL.

This clone showed up just a few times. This chain connects TRBV7-2 to TRBJ2-4, with D unresolved. Germline V gives CDR1 SGHTA, CDR2 FQGNSA. This CDR3 region has 13 residues. Trimming took 4 bases from V and 8 from J, leaving 12 bases between them. The CDR3 DNA sequence: TGTGCCAGCAGCTCTCCGGTCTCTGACATTCAGTACTTC. Translating gives CASSSPVSDIQYF.

This clone was found a few times. The chain employs TRBV28 and TRBJ1-2; the D is unclear. The germline gives CDR1 MDHEN, CDR2 SYDVKM. The germline V and J ends were trimmed by 6 bases and 2 bases, with 16 bases remaining between them. The CDR3 contains 15 residues. CDR3 bases: TGTGCCAGCAGCCCCCGCTTCGGTCCGAACTATGGCTACACCTTC. It is translated as CASSPRFGPNYGYTF.

The CDR3 DNA is TGTGCCAGCAGAACAGGGTCCCCTAATCAGCCCCAGCATTTT. Protein sequence: CASRTGSPNQPQHF. The J gene is TRBJ1-5, the V gene TRBV28; D is perhaps TRBD1 (6 bases). The CDR3 has 14 amino acids. The V end lost 6 bases, the J end lost 4 bases, and 13 bases lay between the germline ends. Germline CDR1 MDHEN, CDR2 SYDVKM.

This clone was seen just once. The V and J genes are TRBV11-2 and TRBJ2-3; D uncertain. The germline V gene encodes CDR1 SGHAT and CDR2 FQNNGV. The CDR3 has 13 amino acids. Trimming removed 9 bases from V and 6 bases from J, with 16 bases in between. The CDR3 here is CASKVSGSDTQYF. The CDR3 DNA reads as TGTGCCAGTAAAGTGTCAGGATCGGATACGCAGTATTTT.

This clone was detected a few times. The chain couples TRBV18 to TRBJ2-6; TRBD1 matches 10 bases. Germline CDR1 reads KGHSH; CDR2 reads LQKENI. The CDR3 totals 17 residues. J lost 5 bases, V lost 6 bases, and 10 bases had no gene match. This CDR3 is CASSPGTGAKRANVLTF. The CDR3 DNA reads as TGTGCCAGCTCTCCCGGGACAGGGGCCAAAAGGGCCAACGTCCTGACTTTC. The full variable domain, with the rest looked up from reference TRBV18 and TRBJ2-6, is NAGVMQNPRHLVRRRGQEARLRCSPMKGHSHVYWYRQLPEEGLKFMVYLQKENIIDESGMPKERFSAEFPKEGPSILRIQQVVRGDSAAYFCASSPGTGAKRANVLTFGAGSRLTVL.

This clone turned up a few times. The chain recombines TRBV18 with TRBJ2-1, with D maybe TRBD2 (6 bases). Trimming shortened V by 6 bases and J by 2 bases, and 17 bases separated the two germline ends. The germline V gene encodes CDR1 KGHSH and CDR2 LQKENI. CDR3 size: 16 residues. CDR3 sequence: CASSLTSLATYNEQFF. The DNA for the CDR3 is TGTGCCAGCTCCCTCACGTCGCTAGCGACCTACAATGAGCAGTTCTTC.

This clone was detected a few times. The chain links TRBV14 to TRBJ1-6, with 7 bases identical to TRBD1. V shed 1 base and J 4 bases; nucleotides not matched to a gene: 4. CDR1 and CDR2 from the germline V gene are SGHDN and FVKESK. This CDR3 region has 16 residues. DNA of the CDR3: TGTGCCAGCAGCCAAGCCAGGGGGAGGTATAATTCACCCCTCCACTTT. Protein sequence: CASSQARGRYNSPLHF.

In this sample, this clone turned up a few times. The chain is built from TRBV6-6 and TRBJ2-7; TRBD2 agrees at 7 bases. CDR1 is MNHNY and CDR2 is SVGAGI in the germline V gene (reference sequence). V lost 6 bases and J lost 2; bases outside the gene matches: 10. The CDR3 sequence is 15 residues long. The CDR3 sequence: CASRPARGGPYEQYF. Here the CDR3 DNA reads TGTGCCAGCAGACCGGCTCGGGGAGGGCCCTACGAGCAGTACTTC.

This clone showed up just a few times. V gene TRBV18 combines with J gene TRBJ2-7, with unresolved D. CDR1 and CDR2 from the germline V gene are KGHSH and LQKENI. Trimming left V 3 bases short and J 0 bases short, with 15 bases between. This CDR3 is 16 amino acids long. The CDR3 bases are TGTGCCAGCTCACCGAAGTCAGCGAGGAGCTCCTACGAGCAGTACTTC. The encoded protein is CASSPKSARSSYEQYF.